These 20 T cell receptor beta chains originate from one sample sequenced in a study of control samples from healthy donors and cancer patients. Clones were sequenced by immunoSEQ multiplex PCR, and TCRdb holds only the in-frame ones, with some missing. The sample lists fewer than 20,000 clones; more than 70% were seen once. Sequenced sample: PBMCs. The source of these receptors is a woman in her seventies with colorectal cancer.

This clone is labeled as large. V usage is TRBV6-5 and J usage is TRBJ2-7; TRBD2 matches at 10 bases. The length of the CDR3 is 16 residues. Per the germline V gene, CDR1 is MNHEY and CDR2 is SVGAGI. V lost 2 bases, J lost 3 bases, and 7 bases stayed unmatched. This chain's CDR3 is CASSYDALAGFYEQYF. The DNA of the CDR3 is TGTGCCAGCAGTTACGACGCACTAGCGGGATTCTACGAGCAGTACTTC.

The genes are TRBV5-1 and TRBJ1-1; 8 bases match TRBD1. With 4 bases clipped from V and 4 bases from J, the junction kept 9 bases outside the gene matches. The germline gives CDR1 SGHRS, CDR2 YFSETQ. The CDR3 sequence is 15 residues long. The CDR3 sequence is CASSKRQGSSTEAFF. Here the CDR3 DNA reads TGCGCCAGCAGCAAAAGACAGGGGTCGAGCACTGAAGCTTTCTTT.

The chain joins TRBV14 to TRBJ1-2; no definite D call. The CDR3 is 15 amino acids. Germline assignment: CDR1 SGHDN and CDR2 FVKESK. Trimming removed 0 bases from V and 8 bases from J, with 16 bases in between. The CDR3 sequence: CASSQEVTFPMGYTF. CDR3 nucleotide sequence: TGTGCCAGCAGCCAAGAGGTCACGTTCCCCATGGGCTACACCTTC.

This clone was picked up one time. The chain is built from TRBV10-3 and TRBJ2-1; D unclear. Germline lookup yields CDR1 ENHRY and CDR2 SYGVKD. The V end lost 9 bases, the J end lost 1 base, and 10 bases lay between the germline ends. The CDR3 runs 13 residues. The CDR3 coding sequence is TGTGCCATACGAAAACTTTCCTACAATGAGCAGTTCTTC. Protein product: CAIRKLSYNEQFF.

The chain uses TRBV3-1 (or the pseudogene TRBV3-2) and TRBJ2-6; 9 bases are a match to TRBD1. Germline CDR1 and CDR2: LGHDT and YNNKEL (reference sequence). This CDR3 spans 19 amino acids. Trimming took 2 bases from V and 0 from J; bases not matched to a gene: 8. The CDR3 coding sequence is TGTGCCAGCAGCCAATCGGACAGGGGTTTCTCCTCTGGGGCCAACGTCCTGACTTTC. Its translation is CASSQSDRGFSSGANVLTF.

The genes are TRBV25-1 and TRBJ2-2; D is perhaps TRBD2 (7 bases). Germline V lookup: CDR1 MGHDK, CDR2 SYGVNS. This CDR3 has 13 residues. V was shortened by 3 bases and J by 6 bases, with 8 bases between the two germline ends. CDR3 amino acids: CASSEGGPGELFF. The CDR3 DNA is TGTGCCAGCAGTGAGGGGGGGCCCGGGGAGCTGTTTTTT.

V is TRBV4-3 and J is TRBJ2-5; D tentatively reads TRBD1 or TRBD2 (5 bases each). This CDR3 comprises 15 residues. The germline V gene has CDR1 LGHNA and CDR2 YSLEER. V lost 0 bases, J lost 1 base, and 9 bases lay in between. CDR3 sequence (DNA): TGCGCCAGCAGCCAAGATCGGGGCAGCCAAGAGACCCAGTACTTC. Amino acid sequence: CASSQDRGSQETQYF.

The chain links TRBV3-1 (or the pseudogene TRBV3-2) to TRBJ2-7, with 9 bases that match TRBD1. Germline CDR1 is LGHDT and CDR2 is YNNKEL (reference sequence). Trimming took 2 bases from V and 2 from J; bases not matched to a gene: 10. The CDR3 covers 17 residues. The CDR3 nucleotides are TGTGCCAGCAGCCAATTTCCCGGGACAGGGTTTGCCTACGAGCAGTACTTC. Translating gives CASSQFPGTGFAYEQYF.

The chain couples TRBV5-1 to TRBJ2-5; D is undetermined. CDR1 SGHRS and CDR2 YFSETQ come from the germline V gene. The V and J ends lost 3 bases and 10 bases respectively, with 19 bases between them. CDR3 length equals 14 residues. CDR3 sequence: CASSSASMLGVQYF. CDR3 DNA sequence: TGCGCCAGCAGCTCGGCTTCCATGCTGGGTGTCCAGTACTTC.

V is TRBV4-1 and J is TRBJ2-5, with D perhaps matching TRBD1 or TRBD2 (5 bases each). V dropped 1 base and J dropped 0 bases, with 9 bases sitting between them. The germline V gene encodes CDR1 MGHRA and CDR2 YSYEKL. The CDR3 covers 15 residues. The CDR3 protein is CASSQAGTDQETQYF. In nucleotides, the CDR3 is TGCGCCAGCAGCCAAGCCGGGACGGACCAAGAGACCCAGTACTTC.

V gene TRBV2 combines with J gene TRBJ1-5; 7 bases are shared with TRBD1. V gave up 5 bases and J gave up 7 bases; unmatched junction bases: 8. The CDR3 is made up of 14 amino acids. CDR1 is SNHLY, CDR2 FYNNEI, per germline. CDR3 sequence reads: CASSPQGVGQPQHF. In nucleotides, the CDR3 is TGTGCCAGCAGTCCCCAGGGGGTGGGGCAGCCCCAGCATTTT.

The genes are TRBV6-1 and TRBJ1-2; D call uncertain. CDR3 length: 13 residues. Germline V gene lookup returns CDR1 MNHNS and CDR2 SASEGT. Trimming cost V 1 base and J 7 bases, with 10 bases left between them. CDR3 DNA sequence: TGTGCCAGCAGTGAAGTGCCAGATGGTGGCTACACCTTC. Translated, it gives CASSEVPDGGYTF.

The chain links TRBV7-9 to TRBJ1-1, with D perhaps matching TRBD1 (6 bases). Germline CDR1 SEHNR, CDR2 FQNEAQ (reference sequence). The CDR3 is 14 residues long. Between the trimmed V and J ends, which lost 5 bases and 7 bases, there was a span of 17 bases. The CDR3 sequence: CASSTIPGVGEAFF. CDR3 nucleotide sequence: TGTGCCAGCAGCACCATCCCAGGGGTTGGTGAAGCTTTCTTT.

The J gene is TRBJ2-2, the V gene TRBV7-9; D is uncertain. The ends were cut back, 3 bases at V and 4 bases at J, with 15 bases in the middle. Germline values: CDR1 SEHNR, CDR2 FQNEAQ (reference sequence). The CDR3 covers 16 residues. For the CDR3, the DNA is TGTGCCAGCAGCTTCCCGGACGGTGGGTCCACCGGGGAGCTGTTTTTT. Protein sequence: CASSFPDGGSTGELFF.

This clone was recorded only once. This sequence joins TRBV19 and TRBJ2-2; weak D call: TRBD1 (5 bases). The V and J ends lost 3 bases and 5 bases respectively, with 10 bases between them. CDR1 and CDR2 (germline): LNHDA, SQIVND (reference sequence). There are 14 residues in the CDR3. In nucleotides, the CDR3 is TGTGCCAGTAGTATTGACAGTAGGACCGGGGAGCTGTTTTTT. Encoded protein: CASSIDSRTGELFF.

The chain links TRBV5-1 to TRBJ2-5; D is possibly TRBD2 (6 bases). V was cut by 4 bases and J by 2 bases, with 12 bases left in between. The V gene's germline CDR1 is SGHRS and CDR2 YFSETQ. This CDR3 spans 14 amino acids. CDR3 residues: CASSAGLGQETQYF. The CDR3 bases are TGCGCCAGCAGCGCGGGGTTGGGGCAAGAGACCCAGTACTTC.

The J gene is TRBJ2-2, the V gene TRBV5-4; D is uncertain. V gave up 2 bases and J gave up 8 bases, with 7 bases separating them. The CDR3 is 12 amino acids. Germline values: CDR1 SGHNT, CDR2 YYREEE (reference sequence). In nucleotides, the CDR3 is TGTGCCAGCAGCTTAGAGGAAGGGGAGCTGTTTTTT. This codes for CASSLEEGELFF.

The rearrangement uses TRBV7-2 and TRBJ1-3; no definite D call. The CDR3 spans 13 residues. Trimming pared 0 bases from V and 4 bases from J, leaving 4 bases between. Germline CDR1 and CDR2: SGHTA and FQGNSA. CDR3 region: CASSLAAGNTIYF. As DNA, the CDR3 is TGTGCCAGCAGCTTAGCAGCGGGAAACACCATATATTTT.

This clone appeared once. CDR3 region: CASSPSRYSNQPQHF. The CDR3 nucleotides are TGTGCCAGCAGCCCTAGTAGGTATAGCAATCAGCCCCAGCATTTT. J is TRBJ1-5 and V is TRBV2; unclear D gene. The germline gives CDR1 SNHLY, CDR2 FYNNEI. The CDR3 has 15 amino acids. Trimming pared 6 bases from V and 0 bases from J, leaving 12 bases between.

This clone came up a few times. This rearrangement joins TRBV11-3 to TRBJ2-1, with TRBD2 as a possible D gene (7 bases). The length of the CDR3 is 13 residues. V lost 8 bases and J lost 7, with 15 bases in between. Germline CDR1 and CDR2: SGHNT and YENEEA. CDR3 DNA: TGTGCCAGCCGGGACTACCAGGGGAATGAGCAGTTCTTC. The encoded protein is CASRDYQGNEQFF.